This TCR beta chain was captured by sequencing in a study of cytomegalovirus exposure and HLA in healthy donors. Primers: 60 Vbeta forward and 13 Jbeta reverse. TCRdb's table, derived via immunoSEQ multiplex PCR, lists solely in-frame clones and lacks some. The sample yields roughly 160,000 clones, more than 70% seen once. This clone was detected only once. What it binds is not known. Per the germline V gene, CDR1 is LNHDA and CDR2 is SQIVND (reference sequence). This CDR3 has 14 residues. V dropped 1 base and J dropped 2 bases, with 7 bases sitting between them. Study conclusions and caveats: An ancestry cluster, one associated with Asian ancestry, reportedly showed fewer N-insertions than the approximately 650-donor mean in a later analysis. After further analysis at a later stage, 16,951 TCR beta sequences were associated with HLA alleles at 0.05 false discovery rate.

Sequencing input: PBMCs. The TCR comes from a girl aged 10-17 years in good health and CMV-seronegative. The chain employs TRBV19 and TRBJ2-3; D not resolved. For the CDR3, the DNA is TGTGCCAGTAGTATAGTAGGAGCCACAGATACGCAGTATTTT. This encodes CASSIVGATDTQYF.